Each of the 29 T cell receptor beta chains below was sequenced from the same sample in a study of cytomegalovirus exposure and HLA in healthy donors. The data were produced by immunoSEQ multiplex PCR, yet TCRdb's version contains in-frame clones alone and is incomplete. In the table there are 60,000 to 65,000 clones, roughly 95% of which are singletons. Material: PBMCs. The receptors come from a woman aged 18 to 35 in good health and CMV-seronegative.

The chain couples TRBV21-1 to TRBJ1-5. TRBV21-1 is labeled a pseudogene. This CDR3 is 18 amino acids long. The CDR3 nucleotides read TGTGCCAGCAGCCCAAAGAGGCGGGGGGCCGATAGCAATCAGCCCCAGCATTTT. This gives the protein CASSPKRRGADSNQPQHF.

The V and J genes are TRBV5-1 and TRBJ2-7; D not certain. There are 12 residues in the CDR3. V was trimmed by 4 bases and J by 0 bases, leaving 5 bases between them. Germline values: CDR1 SGHRS, CDR2 YFSETQ. The CDR3 sequence is CASSLSSYEQYF. The CDR3 region has the DNA TGCGCCAGCAGCCTTAGCTCCTACGAGCAGTACTTC.

J is TRBJ1-5 and V is TRBV27, with TRBD1 identical over 10 bases. Trimming took 6 bases from V and 7 from J; bases not matched to a gene: 6. Germline values: CDR1 MNHEY, CDR2 SMNVEV (reference sequence). This CDR3 comprises 14 residues. CDR3 DNA: TGTGCCAGCAGCCCCGGACAGGGGGACCAGCCCCAGCATTTT. Translated: CASSPGQGDQPQHF.

The rearrangement links TRBV4-2 to TRBJ2-2; 8 bases map to TRBD2. CDR1 is LGHNA, CDR2 YNFKEQ, per germline. The V gene end was trimmed by 2 bases and the J gene end by 3 bases; junction bases not matched to a gene: 5. CDR3 length: 16 residues. The CDR3 spells CASSQLAGRDTGELFF. DNA for the CDR3: TGTGCCAGCAGCCAATTAGCGGGACGGGACACCGGGGAGCTGTTTTTT.

The rearrangement uses TRBV10-2 and TRBJ1-4; D possibly corresponds to TRBD1 (5 bases). CDR3 length: 13 residues. V gave up 8 bases and J gave up 8 bases, with 15 bases separating them. Germline V lookup: CDR1 WSHSY, CDR2 SAAADI. In nucleotides, the CDR3 is TGCGCCAGCGCCTCGTGGCGGGGGGAAAAACTGTTTTTT. Translating gives CASASWRGEKLFF.

The gene calls are TRBV2 and TRBJ2-7; TRBD2 matches 7 bases. Trimming removed 8 bases from V and 2 bases from J; junction bases left unmatched: 3. CDR3 length equals 12 residues. In germline, CDR1 is SNHLY, CDR2 FYNNEI. The CDR3 sequence is CASGGETYEQYF. The CDR3 bases are TGTGCCAGCGGGGGGGAAACCTACGAGCAGTACTTC.

This chain links TRBV15 with TRBJ2-5; tentative D call: TRBD2 (7 bases). Trimming stripped 5 bases from V and 3 bases from J, with 16 bases between. The CDR3 runs to 15 residues. From germline, CDR1 is LNHNV and CDR2 YYDKDF (reference sequence). CDR3: CATSGWGGEEETQYF. The CDR3 region has the DNA TGTGCCACCAGCGGTTGGGGGGGCGAGGAAGAGACCCAGTACTTC.

The V and J genes are TRBV10-3 and TRBJ1-2, with 9 bases aligning to TRBD1. CDR3 size: 13 residues. Germline CDR1 reads ENHRY; CDR2 reads SYGVKD. Trimming at V came to 6 bases and at J to 7 bases, leaving 6 bases not matched to a gene. CDR3 amino acids: CAISADRGSGYTF. DNA of the CDR3: TGTGCCATCAGCGCCGACAGGGGGTCTGGCTACACCTTC.

This chain connects TRBV7-3 to TRBJ1-3; a possible D gene is TRBD1 (6 bases). CDR1 SGHTA and CDR2 FQGTGA come from the germline V gene. V lost 9 bases and J 2 bases, leaving 14 bases between the germline ends. This CDR3 has 14 amino acids. This chain's CDR3 is CARLPQGTGNTIYF. In nucleotides, the CDR3 is TGTGCCAGGTTACCCCAGGGGACTGGAAACACCATATATTTT.

The chain joins TRBV5-1 to TRBJ2-7, with a tentative D call TRBD2 (5 bases). V lost 0 bases and J 3 bases, leaving 16 bases between the germline ends. The CDR3 spans 16 residues. Germline CDR1 reads SGHRS; CDR2 reads YFSETQ. The CDR3 sequence: CASSLVYGVENYEQYF. CDR3 coding DNA: TGCGCCAGCAGCTTGGTTTACGGGGTAGAGAACTACGAGCAGTACTTC.

The CDR3, as DNA: TGTGCCAGCAGCTTTGGACAGGGGGATCAGCCCCAGCATTTT. Translated: CASSFGQGDQPQHF. The chain links TRBV5-8 to TRBJ1-5; 10 bases agree with TRBD1. The CDR3 covers 14 residues. CDR1 is SGHTS, CDR2 YDEGEE, per germline. V was clipped by 2 bases and J by 5 bases; unmatched bases: 1.

CDR3 amino acids: CASARGGSQYEQYF. In nucleotides, the CDR3 is TGTGCCAGCGCCCGCGGGGGCAGCCAGTACGAGCAGTACTTC. V and J are TRBV28 and TRBJ2-7, with D possibly TRBD2 on 7 matching bases. The ends were cut back, 8 bases at V and 4 bases at J, with 18 bases in the middle. The CDR3 covers 14 residues. CDR1 is MDHEN and CDR2 is SYDVKM in the germline V gene.

The V gene is TRBV28, the J gene TRBJ1-2, with 8 bases lining up with TRBD1. Trimming took 6 bases from V and 7 from J; bases not matched to a gene: 7. CDR3 length equals 13 residues. CDR1 is MDHEN, CDR2 SYDVKM, per germline. The chain's CDR3 is CASSYRGGSGYTF. The CDR3 coding sequence is TGTGCCAGCAGCTACAGGGGGGGTAGTGGCTACACCTTC.

The chain recombines TRBV7-9 with TRBJ2-7; a possible D gene is TRBD2 (6 bases). This CDR3 region has 15 residues. V lost 4 bases and J 3 bases, leaving 16 bases between the germline ends. Germline-derived CDR1 and CDR2 are SEHNR and FQNEAQ (reference sequence). The CDR3 sequence: CASSYPPGGHYEQYF. CDR3 sequence (DNA): TGTGCCAGCAGCTACCCCCCCGGGGGTCACTACGAGCAGTACTTC. The full variable domain, in which reference TRBV7-9 and TRBJ2-7 provide the parts outside the CDR3, is DTGVSQNPRHKITKRGQNVTFRCDPISEHNRLYWYRQTLGQGPEFLTYFQNEAQLEKSRLLSDRFSAERPKGSFSTLEIQRTEQGDSAMYLCASSYPPGGHYEQYFGPGTRLTVT.

The chain uses TRBV11-3 and TRBJ2-2; 11 nucleotides line up with TRBD1. The CDR3 runs 17 residues. Trimming took 5 bases from V and 4 from J; bases not matched to a gene: 9. Germline CDR1 and CDR2: SGHNT and YENEEA. This CDR3 is CASSPDRGHEGTGELFF. The CDR3 DNA sequence: TGTGCCAGCAGCCCGGACAGGGGGCATGAGGGCACCGGGGAGCTGTTTTTT.

This clone appeared a single time. The chain joins TRBV9 to TRBJ2-6; D gene unclear. V gave up 3 bases and J gave up 0 bases, with 7 bases separating them. CDR1 is SGDLS, CDR2 YYNGEE, per germline. The CDR3 has 15 amino acids. The CDR3 sequence is CASSDDNSGANVLTF. As DNA, the CDR3 is TGTGCCAGCAGCGACGACAACTCTGGGGCCAACGTCCTGACTTTC.

DNA of the CDR3: TGCGCCAGCAGCCAAGAGGGACCAGGGGCTGGGGCCAACGTCCTGACTTTC. As protein: CASSQEGPGAGANVLTF. The chain is built from TRBV4-1 and TRBJ2-6; TRBD1 might be the D (6 bases). This CDR3 region has 17 residues. Trimming took 0 bases from V and 2 from J, leaving 11 bases between them. CDR1 and CDR2 from the germline V gene are MGHRA and YSYEKL.

This chain links TRBV11-2 with TRBJ2-2, with TRBD2 matching over 7 bases. This CDR3 is 15 amino acids long. The J segment lost 1 base and the V segment lost 5 bases, leaving 4 bases of the junction unmatched. Germline V lookup: CDR1 SGHAT, CDR2 FQNNGV. CDR3 coding DNA: TGTGCCAGCAGCAGGGACTACCGGAACACCGGGGAGCTGTTTTTT. The encoded protein is CASSRDYRNTGELFF.

This sequence joins TRBV10-3 and TRBJ1-2; no clear D. The CDR3 runs 15 residues. CDR1 ENHRY and CDR2 SYGVKD come from the germline V gene. V was trimmed by 0 bases and J by 4 bases, leaving 12 bases between them. As DNA, the CDR3 is TGTGCCATCAGTGAGTCGATGCAGTCCCCCTATGGCTACACCTTC. It is translated as CAISESMQSPYGYTF.

The chain has TRBV7-2 and TRBJ2-5, with D maybe TRBD2 (5 bases). Germline CDR1 and CDR2: SGHTA and FQGNSA. The V gene lost 5 bases and the J gene lost 1 base, with 8 bases spanning the gap. This CDR3 region has 13 residues. CDR3 bases: TGTGCCAGCAGCCCTAGCCTCCAAGAGACCCAGTACTTC. Encoded protein: CASSPSLQETQYF.

This clone was seen only once. The chain employs TRBV6-5 and TRBJ2-1; D might be TRBD1 (6 bases). V lost 6 bases and J lost 7, with 16 bases in between. Germline V gene sequence: CDR1 MNHEY, CDR2 SVGAGI. This CDR3 has 14 residues. CDR3 amino acids: CASSVMGAENEQFF. CDR3 coding DNA: TGTGCCAGCAGCGTTATGGGGGCAGAAAATGAGCAGTTCTTC.

This clone was seen a single time. The chain has TRBV7-9 and TRBJ1-1; D is ambiguous. CDR1 and CDR2 from the germline V gene are SEHNR and FQNEAQ (reference sequence). There are 13 residues in the CDR3. Trimming shortened V by 5 bases and J by 1 base, and 8 bases separated the two germline ends. CDR3 in amino acids: CASSPTTNTEAFF. DNA for the CDR3: TGTGCCAGCAGCCCCACAACGAACACTGAAGCTTTCTTT.

This clone was recorded once. The chain has TRBV11-1 and TRBJ2-2, with 8 bases lining up with TRBD2. With 5 bases clipped from V and 3 bases from J, the junction kept 11 bases outside the gene matches. CDR1 and CDR2 from the germline V gene are SGHAT and FQDESV (reference sequence). This CDR3 spans 17 amino acids. The DNA of the CDR3 is TGTGCCAGCAGCCCCCAGGGGAGCGGGAGTGACACCGGGGAGCTGTTTTTT. Protein sequence: CASSPQGSGSDTGELFF.

The genes are TRBV15 and TRBJ2-6; 7 nucleotides line up with TRBD1. The CDR3 runs 17 residues. The germline V gene has CDR1 LNHNV and CDR2 YYDKDF (reference sequence). Unmatched junction bases numbered 3, after V lost 1 base and J lost 0 bases. The CDR3 sequence is CATSRGDRSSGANVLTF. The CDR3 DNA is TGTGCCACCAGCAGAGGGGACAGAAGCTCTGGGGCCAACGTCCTGACTTTC.

The chain links TRBV6-5 to TRBJ2-5, with D perhaps matching TRBD2 (5 bases). With the DNA end fitting TRBJ2-7 better, the J assignment may be wrong. This CDR3 region has 16 residues. Germline V lookup: CDR1 MNHEY, CDR2 SVGAGI. The CDR3 here is CASSYTTGVSSYEQYF. The CDR3 DNA reads as TGTGCCAGCAGTTACACGACCGGGGTAAGCTCCTACGAGCAGTACTTC.

The chain employs TRBV21-1 and TRBJ2-1; the DNA was not used to check the table's D call, TRBD2. TRBV21-1 is flagged as a pseudogene. The CDR3 covers 17 residues. CDR3 in amino acids: CASSKGGSGSFYNEQFF. CDR3 DNA: TGTGCCAGCAGCAAGGGGGGTAGCGGGAGTTTCTACAATGAGCAGTTCTTC.

The chain couples TRBV5-1 to TRBJ2-7, with TRBD1 as a possible D gene (9 bases). Looked up from germline, CDR1 is SGHRS and CDR2 is YFSETQ. V was trimmed by 4 bases and J by 1 base, leaving 15 bases between them. The length of the CDR3 is 15 residues. The CDR3 coding sequence is TGCGCCAGCAGCCGGGGGGGGACAGGGTCCTACGAGCAGTACTTC. Translating it yields CASSRGGTGSYEQYF.

The chain combines TRBV7-8 with TRBJ1-2, with 7 bases that match TRBD1. This CDR3 contains 15 residues. Germline CDR1 reads SGHVS; CDR2 reads FQNEAQ. V lost 1 base to trimming and J lost 4 bases; unmatched junction nucleotides: 6. Here the CDR3 reads CASSLGAGGPYGYTF. DNA for the CDR3: TGTGCCAGCAGCTTAGGGGCAGGGGGGCCCTATGGCTACACCTTC.

CDR3 nucleotides: TGTGCCAGCAGCGTAGGGACAGCCACTCGAAACACCATATATTTT. This translates into CASSVGTATRNTIYF. The chain couples TRBV9 to TRBJ1-3; a weak D match, TRBD1 (6 bases). The CDR3 sequence is 15 residues long. CDR1 and CDR2 from the germline V gene are SGDLS and YYNGEE. The germline V and J ends were trimmed by 0 bases and 5 bases, with 12 bases remaining between them.